The clone carrying this T cell receptor (beta chain) showed up just a few times. As yet, its antigen is unknown. The record originates from a study of T-cell memory formation after mild COVID-19. Overall study findings and caveats: Contracting CD4+ clones lay largely in CM and EM, with CD8+ ones residing in EMRA.

5'RACE primed at constant segments yielded TCR alpha and TCR beta cDNA libraries bearing sample barcodes and UMIs. TCRdb reprocessed the 5' RACE reads via MiXCR and lists one record per CDR3 protein. The sample shows a few hundred thousand distinct CDR3 sequences, around 28% of them seen only once. Trimming stripped 3 bases from V and 6 bases from J, with 11 bases between. CDR3 length equals 13 residues. The V gene's germline CDR1 is SQVTM and CDR2 ANQGSEA. The sequenced material came from PBMCs or a T cell subset sorted from them (not recorded which). This clonotype was sampled from an adult woman who had mild COVID-19 (a few samples of this study predate the infection). Cell type and time point are not known. V gene TRBV29-1 combines with J gene TRBJ2-2; D call uncertain. The CDR3 sequence: CSVEGARSGELFF. The DNA of the CDR3 is TGCAGCGTTGAGGGCGCTAGGTCCGGGGAGCTGTTTTTT.